This T cell receptor (beta chain) was captured by sequencing in a study of regulatory T cells in long-lasting Graves disease. Study-wide results and caveats: Whereas 966 public clonotypes were shared by new patients, persistent patients shared more, at 2,500 to 3,500. Accuracy was perhaps lowered by the small sample size. The study found lower TCR diversity in persistent Graves' patients than in newly diagnosed ones. Persistent disease showed a preference for TRBV28, TRBJ1-2 and TRBJ2-5.

Details on this clonotype: Its antigen is not known.

iRepertoire HTBI primers and Arm-PCR of CDR3 regions built TCR beta libraries. TCRdb analysed the multiplex PCR reads with MiXCR anew, one entry per CDR3 protein. The table lists 400,000 to 600,000 distinct CDR3 sequences, about 22% of them singletons. Time point indicated: persistent/refractory GD, antithyroid drugs over 5 years with positive TRAb. RNA extracted from PBMCs served as the sequencing template. Germline loops: CDR1 SQVTM, CDR2 ANQGSEA. Trimming pared 5 bases from V and 5 bases from J, leaving 9 bases between. The CDR3 runs to 11 residues. The receptor comes from a female donor with Graves disease. This sequence joins TRBV29-1 and TRBJ1-1; D unresolved. Specimen: peripheral blood mononuclear cells (PBMCs), collected when the disease was refractory, from a patient treated with antithyroid drugs. The CDR3 is CSVPRGTEAFF. The CDR3 DNA sequence: TGCAGCGTTCCCCGGGGAACTGAAGCTTTCTTT.